These 9 T cell receptor beta chains share one sample of origin, sequenced in a study of human CD8 memory T cell subsets. Libraries of TCR beta chains were produced by 5' RACE (UMI-labeled). TCRdb re-called the 5' RACE reads and shows each CDR3 protein once, DNA omitted. This sample's table has around 4,500 distinct CDR3 sequences. Sequenced material: CD8+ T cells from PBMCs. All receptors derive from a human donor in good health.

This chain's CDR3 is CASSQDPAGGQETQYF. This rearrangement joins TRBV4-2 to TRBJ2-5; the D call from TCRdb, TRBD2, cannot be confirmed without DNA. The CDR3 sequence is 16 residues long. CDR1 is LGHNA, CDR2 YNFKEQ, per germline.

Its frequency marks this clonotype as medium-sized. This sequence joins TRBV30 and TRBJ1-1. This CDR3 region has 13 residues. Looked up from germline, CDR1 is GTSNPN and CDR2 is SVGIG (reference sequence). The CDR3 here is CAWSVEWNTEAFF.

V and J are TRBV20-1 and TRBJ2-3; the D gene TCRdb calls, TRBD2, cannot be checked with no DNA. The CDR3 covers 16 residues. In germline, CDR1 is DFQATT, CDR2 SNEGSKA (reference sequence). The CDR3 is CSARDPLAGETNTQYF.

This chain links TRBV27 with TRBJ2-3. Germline loops: CDR1 MNHEY, CDR2 SMNVEV (reference sequence). This CDR3 has 16 residues. The CDR3 sequence: CASSQLVGRNPDTQYF.

The rearrangement links TRBV5-5 to TRBJ2-1. Germline CDR1 and CDR2: SGHKS and YYEKEE (reference sequence). This CDR3 spans 14 amino acids. CDR3 in amino acids: CASSSDRFDNEQFF.

The chain employs TRBV20-1 and TRBJ2-2; the D gene TCRdb calls, TRBD1, cannot be checked with no DNA. The germline gives CDR1 DFQATT, CDR2 SNEGSKA (reference sequence). CDR3 length equals 16 residues. The CDR3 loop reads CSARDLRGGDTGELFF.

The chain combines TRBV3-1 with TRBJ2-7; TCRdb designates TRBD1, a call that cannot be tested without DNA. The CDR3 is 14 amino acids. The germline V gene has CDR1 LGHDT and CDR2 YNNKEL (reference sequence). CDR3 residues: CASSQQDRPYEQYF.

The chain links TRBV6-2 or TRBV6-3 to TRBJ2-7; TCRdb proposes TRBD2, but this gene call is untestable without DNA. The length of the CDR3 is 14 residues. The germline V gene has CDR1 MNHEY and CDR2 SVGEGT. The CDR3 loop is CASNKRETAYEQYF.

The V call is TRBV25-1, the J call TRBJ2-2; the D call of TRBD2 rests on TCRdb alone, since no DNA is present to check it. This CDR3 region has 20 residues. Looked up from germline, CDR1 is MGHDK and CDR2 is SYGVNS. This chain's CDR3 is CASSDPQDGPSGRNTGELFF.